The present T cell receptor beta chain was sequenced within a study of vaccination and CD4 T cells after COVID-19. About the study: For post-vaccine samples, collection took place a median about 70 days after dose two, ranging from 14 to 241. Overlapping spike peptides of SARS-CoV-2, HCoV-NL63, HCoV-OC43 and HCoV-229E were used, and cells were stimulated with them.

As to this clonotype: Its antigen remains unidentified.

Sequenced with the Oncomine TCR Beta short-read assay was DNA taken from cultured CD4+ T cells. Using its own MiXCR run on the PCR reads, TCRdb lists one record per CDR3 protein. This sample has about 7,200 distinct CDR3 sequences, with approximately 57% found just once. Treatment in this sample: approximately 9-day PBMC culture with coronavirus spike peptide pools or control peptides (ViraFEST assay). The CDR3 is 19 amino acids. CDR1 and CDR2 from the germline V gene are SNHLY and FYNNEI. Deletions cut 2 bases from V and 7 bases from J, with 27 bases between. The chain combines TRBV2 with TRBJ1-5, with D maybe TRBD1 (6 bases). The sample was CD4+ T cells from blood, cultured in vitro. This TCR was recovered from a human donor who had recovered from COVID-19. DNA of the CDR3: TGTGCCAGCAGTGAAAGGTGGAGTTACAGGGATTCTCCCGGACAGCCCCAGCATTTT. Its translation: CASSERWSYRDSPGQPQHF.